A single T cell receptor beta chain is shown here with its context. Its antigen is as yet unknown. From the 5' RACE reads, TCRdb called clonotypes with MiXCR, one entry per CDR3 protein. The data hold hundreds of thousands of distinct CDR3 sequences, with 8% to 9% observed a single time. The record originates from a study of identical twins. General study findings and limits: Compared with models, monozygotic twins showed more out-of-frame TCR alpha sharing. Beta out-of-frame sequences displayed a weaker excess of sharing between twins. The analysis was cross-sectional rather than longitudinal within donors.

From germline, CDR1 is SGHVS and CDR2 FQNEAQ. Trimming cost V 5 bases and J 2 bases; bases outside gene matches: 7. The CDR3 contains 15 residues. The same specimen was also included in a second study, on yellow fever vaccine responses in identical twins.

What was sequenced was memory (CD45RO+) T cells sorted from blood. V gene TRBV7-8 combines with J gene TRBJ2-7; 9 nucleotides match TRBD1. The clonotype comes from a young woman in good health. CDR3 region: CASSGRDRVTYEQYF. The CDR3 nucleotides read TGTGCCAGCAGCGGCCGGGACAGGGTCACCTACGAGCAGTACTTC.